This record covers a single T cell receptor beta chain. The study left out patients who had uncontrolled infection, other autoimmune disease, pregnancy or lactation. This entry is derived from a study of T cells in Graves' hyperthyroidism and ophthalmopathy. The germline V gene has CDR1 SGHTA and CDR2 FQGNSA. This CDR3 spans 14 amino acids. Germline trimming cut 5 bases from V and 5 bases from J; bases unmatched to any gene: 6. It was RNA transcripts that yielded the amplified TCR beta CDR3 regions. The TCR CDR3 was amplified in a first-round RT-PCR using the HTBI primer set. TCRdb re-analysed the multiplex PCR reads in MiXCR, keeping a single row per CDR3 protein. Of 450,000 to 700,000 distinct CDR3 sequences listed, 40% to 55% are singletons.

This clonotype was sampled from an adult woman with Graves' disease, either hyperthyroidism or ophthalmopathy (not recorded which). Sequenced: peripheral blood or thyroid tissue (not recorded which). This chain joins TRBV7-2 and TRBJ2-5, with 9 bases identical to TRBD1. CDR3 sequence reads: CASSMGQGRETQYF. CDR3 sequence (DNA): TGTGCCAGCAGCATGGGACAGGGAAGGGAGACCCAGTACTTC.